Following are 17 T cell receptor beta chains from one sample sequenced in a study of T cell responses to AZD1222 COVID-19 vaccine (dated by TCRdb to about 2021). Library method: the immunoSEQ multiplex PCR assay. TCRdb retrieved this table from immuneACCESS and kept in-frame rearrangements only. Not all clones are present; in checked studies, unresolved V genes account for under half, and no reason is known for the remainder. A total of 160,000 or so clones appear in this sample, around nine tenths of them only once. The top ten hold roughly 1.6% of the sample. This specimen's time point label, per the study, means: about 28 days (+/-7) after the second vaccine dose. The sequencing here drew on peripheral blood, taken 28 days after the second AZD1222 dose. These receptors were obtained from an adult who received the AZD1222 COVID-19 vaccine.

The chain is built from TRBV27 and TRBJ1-5; the D gene is possibly TRBD1 (5 bases). The germline V and J ends were trimmed by 6 bases and 2 bases, with 8 bases remaining between them. From germline, CDR1 is MNHEY and CDR2 SMNVEV (reference sequence). The CDR3 is 13 amino acids. CDR3 amino acids: CASSWGRNQPQHF. The DNA of the CDR3 is TGTGCCAGCAGCTGGGGACGCAATCAGCCCCAGCATTTT.

V usage is TRBV20-1 and J usage is TRBJ1-1; D may be TRBD1 (6 bases). Germline V gene sequence: CDR1 DFQATT, CDR2 SNEGSKA (reference sequence). Trimming removed 0 bases from V and 7 bases from J, with 6 bases in between. This CDR3 has 11 residues. The CDR3 loop is CSAREDSEAFF. For the CDR3, the DNA is TGCAGTGCTAGAGAGGACAGTGAAGCTTTCTTT.

The V call is TRBV2, the J call TRBJ1-1; D is uncertain. Germline loops: CDR1 SNHLY, CDR2 FYNNEI. V was shortened by 3 bases and J by 11 bases, with 16 bases between the two germline ends. This CDR3 is 13 amino acids long. In DNA form, the CDR3 reads TGTGCCAGCAGTGATACGTGGGCGCAGTCGGCTTTCTTT. It yields the protein CASSDTWAQSAFF. The full variable domain, completed using reference TRBV2 and TRBJ1-1, is EPEVTQTPSHQVTQMGQEVILRCVPISNHLYFYWYRQILGQKVEFLVSFYNNEISEKSEIFDDQFSVERPDGSNFTLKIRSTKLEDSAMYFCASSDTWAQSAFFGQGTRLTVV.

The V gene is TRBV27, the J gene TRBJ2-1; D not resolved. The CDR3 has 13 amino acids. Germline V gene lookup returns CDR1 MNHEY and CDR2 SMNVEV (reference sequence). Trimming removed 4 bases from V and 0 bases from J, with 4 bases in between. The CDR3 DNA reads as TGTGCCAGCAGTTCCCTCTCCTACAATGAGCAGTTCTTC. It codes for CASSSLSYNEQFF.

This chain uses TRBV11-2 with TRBJ1-1, with D possibly TRBD1 on 5 matching bases. Trimming stripped 0 bases from V and 11 bases from J, with 16 bases between. There are 14 residues in the CDR3. CDR1 SGHAT and CDR2 FQNNGV come from the germline V gene. CDR3 region: CASSLEAGHGKAFF. CDR3 DNA: TGTGCCAGCAGCTTAGAAGCGGGGCACGGTAAGGCTTTCTTT.

The V gene is TRBV5-1, the J gene TRBJ2-7, with 13 bases lining up with TRBD2. The CDR3 is 15 amino acids. Looked up from germline, CDR1 is SGHRS and CDR2 is YFSETQ. Trimming removed 4 bases from V and 5 bases from J; junction bases left unmatched: 6. CDR3 loop: CASSPGLAGPNEQYF. The CDR3 nucleotides read TGCGCCAGCAGCCCGGGACTAGCGGGGCCTAACGAGCAGTACTTC.

V and J are TRBV27 and TRBJ2-3; TRBD1 matches at 8 bases. In germline, CDR1 is MNHEY, CDR2 SMNVEV (reference sequence). V lost 7 bases to trimming and J lost 5 bases; unmatched junction nucleotides: 11. CDR3 length: 15 amino acids. CDR3 sequence (DNA): TGTGCCAGCAACCCCAGGGGGCGATTGAGAGATACGCAGTATTTT. It codes for CASNPRGRLRDTQYF.

V is TRBV13 and J is TRBJ1-1, with D unclear. The germline V gene encodes CDR1 PRHDT and CDR2 FYEKMQ (reference sequence). This CDR3 is 14 amino acids long. The V gene lost 6 bases and the J gene lost 1 base, with 12 bases spanning the gap. The CDR3 sequence: CASSSGLTNTEAFF. The CDR3, as DNA: TGTGCCAGCAGTTCCGGACTGACGAACACTGAAGCTTTCTTT.

The chain employs TRBV19 and TRBJ1-6; D gene unclear. V lost 6 bases to trimming and J lost 6 bases, with 18 bases between them. From germline, CDR1 is LNHDA and CDR2 SQIVND (reference sequence). The CDR3 covers 16 residues. The CDR3 DNA reads as TGTGCCAGTAGCCCCTTCGCCGGGTATACTAATTCACCCCTCCACTTT. Its translation is CASSPFAGYTNSPLHF.

The genes are TRBV18 and TRBJ2-1; 10 nucleotides line up with TRBD2. The CDR3 consists of 16 residues. The V and J ends lost 4 bases and 7 bases, in that order; junction bases with no gene match: 10. The germline CDR1 and CDR2 sequences are KGHSH and LQKENI. CDR3 sequence reads: CASSQSSGTSENEQFF. CDR3 nucleotides: TGTGCCAGCTCACAATCTTCCGGGACTAGCGAGAATGAGCAGTTCTTC.

This clone was recorded a few times. This chain joins TRBV2 and TRBJ1-5, with a tentative D call TRBD1 (5 bases). Germline CDR1 is SNHLY and CDR2 is FYNNEI. The CDR3 is 13 residues long. V dropped 7 bases and J dropped 5 bases, with 12 bases sitting between them. The CDR3 DNA reads as TGTGCCAGCATGACAGCCGAAGATCAGCCCCAGCATTTT. It codes for CASMTAEDQPQHF.

The V call is TRBV27, the J call TRBJ2-1; TRBD2 aligns across 7 bases. The germline CDR1 and CDR2 sequences are MNHEY and SMNVEV (reference sequence). This CDR3 spans 16 amino acids. The junction had 16 bases not matched to a gene; V was cut back by 5 bases and J by 9 bases. Written as DNA, the CDR3 is TGTGCCAGCAGTCTCTACGGGACGGCGGGAGAGTCTGAGCAGTTCTTC. Encoded protein: CASSLYGTAGESEQFF.

This clone showed up just a few times. V is TRBV21-1 and J is TRBJ1-1. TRBV21-1 is a pseudogene segment. The CDR3 has 19 residues. DNA of the CDR3: TGTGCCAGCAGTTTCCCCGGGGTGGGGAAGCTTGGGGGGAACACTGAAGCTTTCTTT. Encoded protein: CASSFPGVGKLGGNTEAFF.

The V and J genes are TRBV6-1 and TRBJ1-4; 7 positions agree with TRBD1. CDR3 length: 16 amino acids. The ends lost 4 bases at V and 7 bases at J; junction bases unmatched: 12. CDR1 MNHNS and CDR2 SASEGT come from the germline V gene. Written as DNA, the CDR3 is TGTGCCAGCAGTGCCTTACAGGGAGGGGGCAGTGAAAAACTGTTTTTT. It encodes CASSALQGGGSEKLFF.

The V call is TRBV9, the J call TRBJ2-3, with TRBD2 matching over 8 bases. The trim removed 2 bases at V and 2 bases at J, leaving 4 bases unmatched. Germline CDR1 and CDR2: SGDLS and YYNGEE. The CDR3 extends over 15 amino acids. The CDR3 region is CASSVTGGITDTQYF. The CDR3 DNA reads TGTGCCAGCAGCGTCACGGGAGGGATCACAGATACGCAGTATTTT.

The gene calls are TRBV11-3 and TRBJ1-1; no firm D call. V was trimmed by 2 bases and J by 4 bases, leaving 8 bases between them. This CDR3 has 13 amino acids. From germline, CDR1 is SGHNT and CDR2 YENEEA. Here the CDR3 DNA reads TGTGCCAGCAGCTTAAGCCGGGGCACTGAAGCTTTCTTT. Encoded protein: CASSLSRGTEAFF.

The chain is built from TRBV21-1 and TRBJ1-1. TRBV21-1 is termed a pseudogene. There are 11 residues in the CDR3. Here the CDR3 reads CASIPRPGAFF. The DNA for the CDR3 is TGTGCCAGCATTCCCAGACCTGGAGCTTTCTTT.